The clone carrying this T cell receptor beta chain showed up just a few times. The entry originates in a study of cytomegalovirus exposure and HLA in healthy donors. The overall study: Some 85 million unique TCRs, all from HLA-typed donors, were included in an early release of the data.

Primers: 60 Vbeta forward and 13 Jbeta reverse. Repertoires were generated with immunoSEQ multiplex PCR, while TCRdb's copy carries only in-frame clones and drops some. The data hold around 170,000 clones, with about 77% observed a single time. CDR3 length: 14 amino acids. The V gene lost 5 bases and the J gene lost 2 bases, with 12 bases spanning the gap. In germline, CDR1 is SGHAT, CDR2 FQNNGV. J is TRBJ2-5 and V is TRBV11-2, with D possibly being TRBD2 (6 bases). This receptor was taken from a man in his sixties in good health and CMV-seronegative. Sequenced input: PBMCs. The CDR3 protein is CASSPTGLQETQYF. CDR3 nucleotides: TGTGCCAGCAGCCCCACGGGACTTCAAGAGACCCAGTACTTC.